This T cell receptor beta chain was sequenced in a study of technical replicates of blood from several donors (dated by TCRdb to the late 2010s). Note on this clone: The antigen it recognizes is unknown. No quality values exist for individual bases; no much larger clone is one base distant.

Relative to germline, V is 3 bases shorter and J is 8 bases shorter, with 22 bases between their ends. Sequences MDHEN (CDR1) and SYDVKM (CDR2) are obtained from the germline V gene. Reading from cysteine to phenylalanine, the CDR3 counts 16 amino acids. This entry keeps only the CDR3 DNA: 48 bases, framed from base 1. To prepare the library, the immunoSEQ multiplex PCR assay was applied. Held by TCRdb, this immuneACCESS table contains in-frame sequences only and omits some clones. Under half of the omission traces to an unresolved V gene where checked; the cause of the rest is unknown. In all, the sample holds 45,000 to 55,000 clones, and roughly 92% of those were seen once. In total, the top ten clones hold about 0.2% of the sample.

The specimen sequenced was T cells isolated from PBMCs. The sequence derives from a human donor in good health. Recombination linked TRBV28 to TRBJ1-1; TRBD1 is a weak D gene call, 5 bases matching. Here the CDR3 is given as CASSFRPRQITPEAFF. The DNA sequence is as follows: TGTGCCAGCAGTTTTAGGCCCAGACAGATTACACCAGAAGCTTTCTTT.